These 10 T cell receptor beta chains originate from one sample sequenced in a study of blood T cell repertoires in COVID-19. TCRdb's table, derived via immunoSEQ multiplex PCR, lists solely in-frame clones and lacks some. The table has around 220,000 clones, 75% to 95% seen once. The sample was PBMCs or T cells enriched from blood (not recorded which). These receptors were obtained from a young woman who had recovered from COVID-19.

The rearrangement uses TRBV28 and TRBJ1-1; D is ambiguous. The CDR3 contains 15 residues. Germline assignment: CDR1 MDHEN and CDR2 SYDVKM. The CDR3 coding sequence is TGTGCAACCACCTGGGGAGGCCGCATGAACACTGAAGCTTTCTTT. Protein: CATTWGGRMNTEAFF.

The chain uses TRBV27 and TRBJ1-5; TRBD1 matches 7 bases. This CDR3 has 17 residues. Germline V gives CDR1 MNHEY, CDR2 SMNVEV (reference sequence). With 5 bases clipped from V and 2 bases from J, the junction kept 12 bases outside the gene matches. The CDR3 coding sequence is TGTGCCAGCAGTATAATGGGTCCAGGGGGAGGCAATCAGCCCCAGCATTTT. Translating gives CASSIMGPGGGNQPQHF.

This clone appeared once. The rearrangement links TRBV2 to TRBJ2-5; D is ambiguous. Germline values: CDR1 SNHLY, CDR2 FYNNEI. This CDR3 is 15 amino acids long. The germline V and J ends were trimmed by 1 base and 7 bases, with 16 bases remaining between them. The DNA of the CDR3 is TGTGCCAGCAGTGAAGGGCCCTACCTTGGCGGGACCCAGTACTTC. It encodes CASSEGPYLGGTQYF.

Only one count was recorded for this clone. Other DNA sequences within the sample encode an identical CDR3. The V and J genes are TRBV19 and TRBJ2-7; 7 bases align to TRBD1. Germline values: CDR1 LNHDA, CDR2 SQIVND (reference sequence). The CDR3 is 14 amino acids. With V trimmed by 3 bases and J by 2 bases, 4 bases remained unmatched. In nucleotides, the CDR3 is TGTGCCAGTAGTATCAACGGACAGGCCTACGAGCAGTACTTC. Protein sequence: CASSINGQAYEQYF.

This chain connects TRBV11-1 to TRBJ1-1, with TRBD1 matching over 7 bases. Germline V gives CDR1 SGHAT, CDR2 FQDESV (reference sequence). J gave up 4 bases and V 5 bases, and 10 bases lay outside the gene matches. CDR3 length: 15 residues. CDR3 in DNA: TGTGCCAGCAGCCTAAACGACAGGGTGGGCACTGAAGCTTTCTTT. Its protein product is CASSLNDRVGTEAFF.

The DNA for the CDR3 is TGTGCCAGCTCACCAGCGGCTAGCGGGAGAGGGGAGACCCAGTACTTC. As protein: CASSPAASGRGETQYF. This chain connects TRBV18 to TRBJ2-5, with 10 bases aligning to TRBD2. This CDR3 contains 16 residues. The V segment lost 2 bases and the J segment 5 bases; nucleotides outside the gene matches: 8. Germline-derived CDR1 and CDR2 are KGHSH and LQKENI.

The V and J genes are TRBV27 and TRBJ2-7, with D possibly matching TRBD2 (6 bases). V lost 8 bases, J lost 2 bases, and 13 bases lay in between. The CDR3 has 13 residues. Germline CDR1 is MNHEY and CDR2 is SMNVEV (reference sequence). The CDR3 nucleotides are TGTGCCAGCCGGGGCGGAGGGGCCTACGAGCAGTACTTC. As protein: CASRGGGAYEQYF.

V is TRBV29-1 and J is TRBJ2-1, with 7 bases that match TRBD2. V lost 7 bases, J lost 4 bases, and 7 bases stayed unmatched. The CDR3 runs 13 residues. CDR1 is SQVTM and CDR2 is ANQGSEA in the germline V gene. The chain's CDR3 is CSGGGSRYNEQFF. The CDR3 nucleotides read TGCAGCGGGGGCGGGAGTCGTTACAATGAGCAGTTCTTC.

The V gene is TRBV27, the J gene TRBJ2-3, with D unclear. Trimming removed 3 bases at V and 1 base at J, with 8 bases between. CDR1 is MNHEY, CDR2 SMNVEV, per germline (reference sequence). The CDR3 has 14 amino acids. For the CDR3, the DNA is TGTGCCAGCAGTTTTGGCCCCGGCACAGATACGCAGTATTTT. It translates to CASSFGPGTDTQYF.

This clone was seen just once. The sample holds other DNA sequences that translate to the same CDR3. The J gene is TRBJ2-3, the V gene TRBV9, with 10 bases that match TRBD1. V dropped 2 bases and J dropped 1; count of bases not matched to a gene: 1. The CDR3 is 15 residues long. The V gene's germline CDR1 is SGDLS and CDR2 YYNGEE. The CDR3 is CASSVGQGGTDTQYF. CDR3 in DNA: TGTGCCAGCAGCGTCGGACAGGGGGGCACAGATACGCAGTATTTT.